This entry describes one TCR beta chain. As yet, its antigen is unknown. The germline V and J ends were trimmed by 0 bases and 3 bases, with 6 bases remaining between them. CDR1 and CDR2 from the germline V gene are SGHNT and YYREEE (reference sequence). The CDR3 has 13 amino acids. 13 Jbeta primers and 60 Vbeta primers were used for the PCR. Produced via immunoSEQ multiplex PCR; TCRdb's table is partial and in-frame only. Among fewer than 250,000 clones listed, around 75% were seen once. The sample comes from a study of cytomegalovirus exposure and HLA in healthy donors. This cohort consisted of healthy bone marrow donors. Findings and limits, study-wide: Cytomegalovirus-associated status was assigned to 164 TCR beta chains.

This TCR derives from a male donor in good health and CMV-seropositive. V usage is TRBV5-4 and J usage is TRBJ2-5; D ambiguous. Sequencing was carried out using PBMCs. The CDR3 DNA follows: TGTGCCAGCAGCTTGGCCGCGGAAGAGACCCAGTACTTC. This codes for CASSLAAEETQYF.